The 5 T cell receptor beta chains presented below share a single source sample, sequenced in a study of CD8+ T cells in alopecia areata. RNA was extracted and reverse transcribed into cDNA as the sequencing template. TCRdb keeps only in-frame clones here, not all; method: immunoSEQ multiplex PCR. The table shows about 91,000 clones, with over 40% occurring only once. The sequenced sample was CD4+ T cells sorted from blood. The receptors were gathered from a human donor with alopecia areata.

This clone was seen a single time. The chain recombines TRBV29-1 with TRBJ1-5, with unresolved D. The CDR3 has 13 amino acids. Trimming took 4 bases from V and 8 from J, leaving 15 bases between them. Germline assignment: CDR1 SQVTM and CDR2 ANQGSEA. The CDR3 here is CSVARSEREPQHF. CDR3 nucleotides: TGCAGCGTTGCTCGATCAGAGAGAGAGCCCCAGCATTTT.

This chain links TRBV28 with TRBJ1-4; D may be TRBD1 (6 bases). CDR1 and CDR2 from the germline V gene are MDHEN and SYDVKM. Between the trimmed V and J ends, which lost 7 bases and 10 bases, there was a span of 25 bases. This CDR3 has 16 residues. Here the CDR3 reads CASTSPGGQGIAKLFF. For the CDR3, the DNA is TGTGCCAGCACCTCACCTGGGGGGCAGGGGATAGCAAAACTGTTTTTT.

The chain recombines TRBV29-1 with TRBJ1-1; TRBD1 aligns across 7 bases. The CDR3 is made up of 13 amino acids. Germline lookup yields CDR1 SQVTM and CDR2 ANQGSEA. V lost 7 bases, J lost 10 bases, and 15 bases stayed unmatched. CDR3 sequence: CSATGSGTGSAFF. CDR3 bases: TGCAGCGCGACAGGGAGTGGTACGGGTTCAGCTTTCTTT.

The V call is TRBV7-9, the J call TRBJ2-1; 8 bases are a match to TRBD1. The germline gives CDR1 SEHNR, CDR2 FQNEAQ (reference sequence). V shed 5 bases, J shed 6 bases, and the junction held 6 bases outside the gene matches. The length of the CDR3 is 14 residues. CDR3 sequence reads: CASSRDRQGNEQFF. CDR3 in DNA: TGTGCCAGCAGCCGGGACAGGCAGGGCAATGAGCAGTTCTTC. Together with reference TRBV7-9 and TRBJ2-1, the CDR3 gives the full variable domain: DTGVSQNPRHKITKRGQNVTFRCDPISEHNRLYWYRQTLGQGPEFLTYFQNEAQLEKSRLLSDRFSAERPKGSFSTLEIQRTEQGDSAMYLCASSRDRQGNEQFFGPGTRLTVL.

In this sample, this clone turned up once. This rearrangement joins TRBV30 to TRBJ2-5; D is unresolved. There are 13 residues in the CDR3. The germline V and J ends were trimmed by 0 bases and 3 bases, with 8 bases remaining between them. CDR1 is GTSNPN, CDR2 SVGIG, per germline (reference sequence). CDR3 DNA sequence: TGTGCCTGGAGTGTAGGGCTAGAAGAGACCCAGTACTTC. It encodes CAWSVGLEETQYF.